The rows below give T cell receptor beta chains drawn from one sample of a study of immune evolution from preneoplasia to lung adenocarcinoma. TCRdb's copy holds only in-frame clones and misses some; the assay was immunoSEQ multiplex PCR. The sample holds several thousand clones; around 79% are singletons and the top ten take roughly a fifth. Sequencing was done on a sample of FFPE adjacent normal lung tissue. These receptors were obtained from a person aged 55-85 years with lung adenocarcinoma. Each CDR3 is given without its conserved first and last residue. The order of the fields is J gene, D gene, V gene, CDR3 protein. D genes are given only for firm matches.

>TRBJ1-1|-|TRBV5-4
ASSLEVGITEAF
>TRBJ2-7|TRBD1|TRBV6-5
ASSYGEQGASYEQY
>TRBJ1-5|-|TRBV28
ASSLRGSNQPQH
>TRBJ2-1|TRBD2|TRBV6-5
ASSTVAGGLKF
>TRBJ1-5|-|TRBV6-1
AVTHGNNQPQH
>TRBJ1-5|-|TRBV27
ASSLGGSGNQPQH
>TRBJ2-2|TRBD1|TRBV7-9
ASSLGQGGASTGELF
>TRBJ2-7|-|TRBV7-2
ASSFPGTSFHEQY
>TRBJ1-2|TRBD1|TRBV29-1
SVVRGQFGYT
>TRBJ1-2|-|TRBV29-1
SVPEGGYT
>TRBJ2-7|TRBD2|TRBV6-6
ASSFGGAGRYEQY
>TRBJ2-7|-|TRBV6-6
ASNGGQTYEQY
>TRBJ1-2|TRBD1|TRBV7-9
ASSGAGTGANGYT
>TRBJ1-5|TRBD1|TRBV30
AWSHPKTGGNQPQH
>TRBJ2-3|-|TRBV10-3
AISERSDTQY
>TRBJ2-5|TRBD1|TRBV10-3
AISESQGGTQY
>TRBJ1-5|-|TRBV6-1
ASSGFDQPQH
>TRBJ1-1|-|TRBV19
ASSTFTGRGNTEAF
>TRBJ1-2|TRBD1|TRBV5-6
ASSLVTVRGFDYGYT
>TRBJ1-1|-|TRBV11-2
ASSLAEYTEAF
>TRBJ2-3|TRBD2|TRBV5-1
ASSLWASGRSGTDTQY
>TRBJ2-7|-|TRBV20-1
SARGPGEQY
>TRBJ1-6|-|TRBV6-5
ASSYTTGDNSPLH
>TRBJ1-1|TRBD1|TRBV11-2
ASSRSQGQGAF
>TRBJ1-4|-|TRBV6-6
ASSYPPGASGEKLF
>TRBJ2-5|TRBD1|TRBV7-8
ASSSMTGGETQY
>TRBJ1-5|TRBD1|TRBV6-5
ASSYTTGADQPQH
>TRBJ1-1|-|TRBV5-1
ASSFTGTTEAF
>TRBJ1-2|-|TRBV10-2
ASSKDDYGYT
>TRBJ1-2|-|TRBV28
ASSLVNYGYT
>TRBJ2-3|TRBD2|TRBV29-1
SVGTSGGYTDTQY
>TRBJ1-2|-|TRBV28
ASSRGAGGYT
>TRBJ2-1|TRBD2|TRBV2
ASSEKGLTWRLAGGPRNEQF
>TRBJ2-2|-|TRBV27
ASRKTGELF
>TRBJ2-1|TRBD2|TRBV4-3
ASSQGLAGYNEQF
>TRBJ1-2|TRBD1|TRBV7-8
ASSLATGASYGYT
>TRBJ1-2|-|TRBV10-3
AISESGEGYGYT
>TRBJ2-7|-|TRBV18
ASSPGRVYEQY
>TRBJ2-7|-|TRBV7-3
ASSLLAGAAYEQY
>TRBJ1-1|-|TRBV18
ASSPFSYAESTEAF
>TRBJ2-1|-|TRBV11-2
ASSLVAGVVNEQF
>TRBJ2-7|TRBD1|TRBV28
ASSYRGTTYEQY
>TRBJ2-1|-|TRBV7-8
ASSRRDGEYNEQF
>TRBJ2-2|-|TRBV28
ASSLTGGHETTGELF
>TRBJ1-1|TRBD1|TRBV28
ASETGGGGTEAF
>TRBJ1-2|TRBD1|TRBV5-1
ASSSPGQADYGYT
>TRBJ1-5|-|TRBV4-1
ASSQNREMGQPQH
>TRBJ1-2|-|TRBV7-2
ASSPGTGGYT
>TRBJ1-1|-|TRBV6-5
ARKNRDEAF
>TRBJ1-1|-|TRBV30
AWSKQTEAF